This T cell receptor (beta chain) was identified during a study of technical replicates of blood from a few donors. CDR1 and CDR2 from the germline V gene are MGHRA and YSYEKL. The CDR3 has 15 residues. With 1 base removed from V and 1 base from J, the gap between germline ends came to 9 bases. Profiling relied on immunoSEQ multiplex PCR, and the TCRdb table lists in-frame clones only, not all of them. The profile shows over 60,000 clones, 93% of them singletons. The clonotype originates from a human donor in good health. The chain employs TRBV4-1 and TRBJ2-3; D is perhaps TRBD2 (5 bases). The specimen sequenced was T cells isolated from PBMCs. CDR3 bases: TGCGCCAGCAGCCAAGCTCTAGCCCGCACAGATACGCAGTATTTT. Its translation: CASSQALARTDTQYF.